One sample yielded the 29 T cell receptor beta chains listed below, sequenced in a study of blood T cell repertoires in COVID-19. Method: immunoSEQ multiplex PCR; TCRdb's copy keeps in-frame clones and lacks some. The sample records approximately 61,000 clones, approximately 80% being singletons. The source material was peripheral blood. Receptor source: a man in his fifties with COVID-19, enrolled during active disease.

The chain carries TRBV5-4 and TRBJ1-2; 7 positions agree with TRBD1. There are 14 residues in the CDR3. Germline V gene data show CDR1 as SGHNT and CDR2 as YYREEE (reference sequence). With 3 bases clipped from V and 6 bases from J, the junction kept 8 bases outside the gene matches. CDR3 in amino acids: CASSWRQGLDGYTF. CDR3 sequence (DNA): TGTGCCAGCAGCTGGAGACAGGGTCTGGATGGCTACACCTTC. Full variable domain (rest looked up from reference TRBV5-4 and TRBJ1-2): ETGVTQSPTHLIKTRGQQVTLRCSSQSGHNTVSWYQQALGQGPQFIFQYYREEENGRGNFPPRFSGLQFPNYSSELNVNALELDDSALYLCASSWRQGLDGYTFGSGTRLTVV.

This chain connects TRBV5-6 to TRBJ2-5, with 7 bases aligning to TRBD1. The CDR3 has 15 residues. Germline CDR1 is SGHDT and CDR2 is YYEEEE. V was pared by 3 bases and J by 0 bases, with 5 bases of the junction left unmatched. CDR3 bases: TGTGCCAGCAGCTCAGGTACAGGGGACCAAGAGACCCAGTACTTC. It yields the protein CASSSGTGDQETQYF.

The rearrangement links TRBV7-2 to TRBJ2-7, with D tentatively TRBD2 (5 bases). CDR3 size: 13 residues. V was cut by 3 bases and J by 4 bases, with 10 bases left in between. Germline-derived CDR1 and CDR2 are SGHTA and FQGNSA. Here the CDR3 DNA reads TGTGCCAGCAGCTTTAGTAGCGTATACGAGCAGTACTTC. Residues: CASSFSSVYEQYF.

This chain links TRBV30 with TRBJ2-7, with TRBD1 matching 8 bases. V shed 3 bases, J shed 2 bases, and the junction held 6 bases outside the gene matches. Per germline, CDR1 GTSNPN and CDR2 SVGIG (reference sequence). This CDR3 region has 14 residues. CDR3: CAWRRTGTTYEQYF. The DNA for the CDR3 is TGTGCCTGGAGGAGGACAGGGACCACCTACGAGCAGTACTTC.

The chain has TRBV7-9 and TRBJ2-7; D unclear. The germline CDR1 and CDR2 sequences are SEHNR and FQNEAQ (reference sequence). The CDR3 covers 12 residues. Trimming took off 7 bases at V and 2 bases at J, with 9 bases between the two ends. CDR3 sequence (DNA): TGTGCCAGCACCCAAAGCCCCTACGAGCAGTACTTC. Protein product: CASTQSPYEQYF.

The chain links TRBV5-1 to TRBJ1-1, with D maybe TRBD1 (6 bases). V dropped 0 bases and J dropped 10 bases, with 10 bases sitting between them. Looked up from germline, CDR1 is SGHRS and CDR2 is YFSETQ. This CDR3 has 12 amino acids. The chain's CDR3 is CASSLEGQRAFF. In nucleotides, the CDR3 is TGCGCCAGCAGCTTGGAAGGACAGCGAGCTTTCTTT.

V gene TRBV7-2 combines with J gene TRBJ2-1, with TRBD2 matching over 9 bases. After removal of 4 bases from V and 4 bases from J, the junction contained 5 bases not matched to a gene. This CDR3 is built from 15 residues. The germline V gene encodes CDR1 SGHTA and CDR2 FQGNSA. CDR3 coding DNA: TGTGCCAGCAGCTCTTTAGCGGGAGTGTACAATGAGCAGTTCTTC. This gives the protein CASSSLAGVYNEQFF.

The V call is TRBV28, the J call TRBJ1-1; no reliable D call. Between the trimmed V and J ends, which lost 3 bases and 0 bases, there was a span of 8 bases. The CDR3 is 14 residues long. In germline, CDR1 is MDHEN, CDR2 SYDVKM. The CDR3 reads CASSLGRMNTEAFF. CDR3 bases: TGTGCCAGCAGTTTGGGCAGGATGAACACTGAAGCTTTCTTT.

This chain connects TRBV19 to TRBJ1-5, with D perhaps matching TRBD1 (6 bases). Germline-derived CDR1 and CDR2 are LNHDA and SQIVND (reference sequence). The CDR3 consists of 14 residues. V lost 5 bases, J lost 6 bases, and 14 bases lay in between. The CDR3 loop reads CASSLQGSGQPQHF. In DNA, the CDR3 is TGTGCCAGTAGTCTACAGGGTTCGGGTCAGCCCCAGCATTTT.

The V and J genes are TRBV12-3 or TRBV12-4 and TRBJ1-1, with no clear D. There are 13 residues in the CDR3. The V and J ends lost 5 bases and 6 bases respectively, with 13 bases between them. The CDR3 sequence: CASSPPFTAEAFF. CDR3 nucleotide sequence: TGTGCCAGCAGTCCCCCGTTCACGGCTGAAGCTTTCTTT.

CDR3 sequence (DNA): TGCGCCAGCAGCGGACTGGCCAACTATGGCTACACCTTC. Protein: CASSGLANYGYTF. This chain connects TRBV5-1 to TRBJ1-2; D ambiguous. Germline assignment: CDR1 SGHRS and CDR2 YFSETQ. V shed 4 bases and J shed 2 bases, with 9 bases lying between them. The CDR3 is 13 amino acids.

The chain uses TRBV6-5 and TRBJ1-2, with 10 bases aligning to TRBD1. V was clipped by 6 bases and J by 4 bases; unmatched bases: 5. Germline CDR1 is MNHEY and CDR2 is SVGAGI. The CDR3 runs to 14 residues. The CDR3, as DNA: TGTGCCAGCAGCCCGGACAGGGGGGGCTATGGCTACACCTTC. It specifies CASSPDRGGYGYTF.

V is TRBV4-2 and J is TRBJ1-1; 8 bases map to TRBD1. The V gene's germline CDR1 is LGHNA and CDR2 YNFKEQ. The V and J ends lost 0 bases and 8 bases, in that order; junction bases with no gene match: 11. The CDR3 covers 16 residues. The CDR3 sequence is CASSQDRREGQGEAFF. For the CDR3, the DNA is TGTGCCAGCAGCCAAGATCGGCGGGAAGGACAGGGCGAAGCTTTCTTT.

The genes are TRBV6-6 and TRBJ2-2; possible D gene TRBD2, 6 bases. V was pared by 5 bases and J by 1 base, with 14 bases between. The CDR3 is 16 residues long. Germline V lookup: CDR1 MNHNY, CDR2 SVGAGI (reference sequence). The CDR3 protein is CASSPSGTLNTGELFF. Written as DNA, the CDR3 is TGTGCCAGCAGTCCTTCCGGGACTTTGAACACCGGGGAGCTGTTTTTT.

This clone was observed a handful of times. This chain connects TRBV28 to TRBJ1-6; 8 nucleotides line up with TRBD1. The CDR3 length is 16 residues. After removal of 4 bases from V and 14 bases from J, the junction contained 16 bases not matched to a gene. Germline-derived CDR1 and CDR2 are MDHEN and SYDVKM. The CDR3 DNA reads TGTGCCAGCAGTTCGATAGGGACAGGCCCCGGGTCGACCCTCCACTTT. This gives the protein CASSSIGTGPGSTLHF. Drawing the rest from reference TRBV28 and TRBJ1-6, the complete variable domain is DVKVTQSSRYLVKRTGEKVFLECVQDMDHENMFWYRQDPGLGLRLIYFSYDVKMKEKGDIPEGYSVSREKKERFSLILESASTNQTSMYLCASSSIGTGPGSTLHFGNGTRLTVT.

V is TRBV19 and J is TRBJ1-1; no clear D gene. Germline V gene sequence: CDR1 LNHDA, CDR2 SQIVND (reference sequence). The CDR3 sequence is 14 residues long. V lost 3 bases and J 6 bases, leaving 14 bases between the germline ends. CDR3 amino acids: CASSMSGSRAEAFF. In DNA, the CDR3 is TGTGCCAGTAGTATGTCGGGGAGCAGAGCTGAAGCTTTCTTT.

This clone was picked up one time. This chain joins TRBV5-6 and TRBJ1-1; 8 bases align to TRBD1. CDR3 length: 16 amino acids. V shed 3 bases, J shed 5 bases, and the junction held 12 bases outside the gene matches. Looked up from germline, CDR1 is SGHDT and CDR2 is YYEEEE. The CDR3 reads CASSYIRTGGGTEAFF. The CDR3 bases are TGTGCCAGCAGCTATATTAGAACAGGGGGTGGGACTGAAGCTTTCTTT.

V usage is TRBV19 and J usage is TRBJ2-5; 8 bases are a match to TRBD2. This CDR3 has 15 residues. Germline CDR1 reads LNHDA; CDR2 reads SQIVND (reference sequence). V lost 5 bases and J lost 0; bases outside the gene matches: 5. Here the CDR3 reads CASSLRGRYQETQYF. DNA of the CDR3: TGTGCCAGTAGTCTGCGCGGGAGGTACCAAGAGACCCAGTACTTC.

This sequence joins TRBV9 and TRBJ2-1; TRBD2 matches 10 bases. Trimming at V came to 0 bases and at J to 9 bases, leaving 9 bases not matched to a gene. The CDR3 length is 16 residues. From germline, CDR1 is SGDLS and CDR2 YYNGEE. Here the CDR3 reads CASSVEASGRGGEQFF. For the CDR3, the DNA is TGTGCCAGCAGCGTAGAGGCTAGCGGGAGAGGAGGTGAGCAGTTCTTC.

This chain connects TRBV6-6 to TRBJ1-4; the match to TRBD1 covers 12 bases. Germline CDR1 MNHNY, CDR2 SVGAGI (reference sequence). With V trimmed by 4 bases and J by 8 bases, 5 bases remained unmatched. The CDR3 sequence is 15 residues long. DNA of the CDR3: TGTGCCAGCAGTTCCACCGGGACAGGGGGCGAAAAACTGTTTTTT. Translation: CASSSTGTGGEKLFF.

CDR3 residues: CASSFLLRASGTSNEQFF. The CDR3 DNA reads TGTGCCAGCAGTTTCCTCCTTCGCGCTAGCGGAACCTCCAATGAGCAGTTCTTC. The genes are TRBV28 and TRBJ2-1; 7 bases match TRBD2. With V trimmed by 3 bases and J by 6 bases, 17 bases remained unmatched. There are 18 residues in the CDR3. Germline loops: CDR1 MDHEN, CDR2 SYDVKM.

This clone has only a few counts. V is TRBV5-1 and J is TRBJ2-5; TRBD1 matches at 8 bases. The CDR3 consists of 16 residues. V lost 4 bases to trimming and J lost 2 bases; unmatched junction nucleotides: 10. In germline, CDR1 is SGHRS, CDR2 YFSETQ. CDR3 sequence reads: CASSHGQGGLQETQYF. For the CDR3, the DNA is TGCGCCAGCAGCCACGGACAGGGTGGATTACAAGAGACCCAGTACTTC.

This chain connects TRBV5-6 to TRBJ2-1; D remains ambiguous. The CDR3 is 16 amino acids. The germline V gene has CDR1 SGHDT and CDR2 YYEEEE. V was trimmed by 5 bases and J by 0 bases, leaving 15 bases between them. As DNA, the CDR3 is TGTGCCAGCAGTCAACGACGGCCTAGCTCCTACAATGAGCAGTTCTTC. Protein sequence: CASSQRRPSSYNEQFF. The full variable domain, with the rest looked up from reference TRBV5-6 and TRBJ2-1, is DAGVTQSPTHLIKTRGQQVTLRCSPKSGHDTVSWYQQALGQGPQFIFQYYEEEERQRGNFPDRFSGHQFPNYSSELNVNALLLGDSALYLCASSQRRPSSYNEQFFGPGTRLTVL.

This chain connects TRBV27 to TRBJ2-3; the match to TRBD2 covers 14 bases. Germline V lookup: CDR1 MNHEY, CDR2 SMNVEV (reference sequence). CDR3 length: 14 amino acids. J lost 14 bases, V lost 6 bases, and 10 bases had no gene match. The CDR3 sequence: CASRLGTSGSARYF. For the CDR3, the DNA is TGTGCCAGCAGACTCGGGACTAGCGGGAGTGCAAGGTATTTT.

This chain joins TRBV29-1 and TRBJ1-4, with 9 bases lining up with TRBD1. This CDR3 region has 13 residues. Trimming removed 4 bases from V and 11 bases from J; junction bases left unmatched: 8. The V gene's germline CDR1 is SQVTM and CDR2 ANQGSEA. In DNA form, the CDR3 reads TGCAGCGTTGTTTTACAGGGGGCCCGGAAACTGTTTTTT. Translated: CSVVLQGARKLFF.

The V and J genes are TRBV7-9 and TRBJ1-3; possibly TRBD1 for D (6 bases). Trimming took off 5 bases at V and 0 bases at J, with 20 bases between the two ends. This CDR3 contains 18 residues. Germline CDR1 reads SEHNR; CDR2 reads FQNEAQ (reference sequence). CDR3 DNA sequence: TGTGCCAGCAGCCGATCGGCAGGGGATCTCCTCTCTGGAAACACCATATATTTT. Amino acids: CASSRSAGDLLSGNTIYF.

The V call is TRBV10-3, the J call TRBJ1-3; D is undetermined. Germline CDR1 ENHRY, CDR2 SYGVKD. This CDR3 has 10 residues. Trimming took off 10 bases at V and 4 bases at J, with 5 bases between the two ends. CDR3 DNA sequence: TGTGCCACACAGGGAAACACCATATATTTT. This sequence encodes CATQGNTIYF.

The rearrangement uses TRBV6-6 and TRBJ1-4, with 9 bases aligning to TRBD1. The CDR3 consists of 16 residues. The V segment lost 2 bases and the J segment 5 bases; nucleotides outside the gene matches: 6. CDR1 MNHNY and CDR2 SVGAGI come from the germline V gene (reference sequence). In nucleotides, the CDR3 is TGTGCCAGCAGTTACGGGGTCGGGACAGGGAATGAAAAACTGTTTTTT. This encodes CASSYGVGTGNEKLFF.

V and J are TRBV7-2 and TRBJ2-3, with 7 bases that match TRBD2. V was pared by 5 bases and J by 4 bases, with 12 bases of the junction left unmatched. The CDR3 covers 16 residues. Germline values: CDR1 SGHTA, CDR2 FQGNSA. DNA for the CDR3: TGTGCCAGCAGCAAGGACGGCGGGAGAGGGGCAGATACGCAGTATTTT. Translating gives CASSKDGGRGADTQYF.